The T cell receptor (beta chain) described here comes from a study of blood T cell repertoires in COVID-19. The repertoire was sequenced with immunoSEQ multiplex PCR; TCRdb's copy has only in-frame clones and lacks some. The top ten clones hold 1% to 1.5% of a sample with 45,000 to 60,000 clones, about 88% of them seen once. J gave up 6 bases and V 6 bases, and 12 bases lay outside the gene matches. The CDR3 contains 16 residues. Germline assignment: CDR1 SGHTA and CDR2 FQGNSA. The sequencing input was peripheral blood. V is TRBV7-2 and J is TRBJ2-2, with TRBD2 identical over 8 bases. The TCR originated in a man aged 60 to 69 with acute or convalescent COVID-19. In DNA, the CDR3 is TGTGCCAGCAGACCGGCGGGGGGTGGTCGGGCCGGGGAGCTGTTTTTT. This sequence encodes CASRPAGGGRAGELFF.